This T cell receptor (beta chain) is from a study of identical twins. Study-wide findings and caveats: Where out-of-frame alpha sequences were twin-shared, they showed excess low generation probability.

In the case of this clonotype: Its antigen is still unknown.

Unique molecular identifiers were present on the cDNA, and a universal primer site came from template switching. TCRdb itself ran the 5' RACE reads through MiXCR, one entry per CDR3 protein. The data show some 1,700,000 distinct CDR3 sequences, roughly a third seen once. Healthy Caucasians, and only they, were the donors. The receptor comes from a newborn girl in good health. Specimen: cord blood.

The CDR3 bases are TGTGCCAGCAGCGACTGGAACGAGCGGGGAGATACGCAGTATTTT. It is translated as CASSDWNERGDTQYF. The chain carries TRBV3-1 and TRBJ2-3, with 7 bases lining up with TRBD2. The V gene end was trimmed by 5 bases and the J gene end by 5 bases; junction bases not matched to a gene: 10. Germline V gene lookup returns CDR1 LGHDT and CDR2 YNNKEL (reference sequence). The CDR3 covers 15 residues.